This T cell receptor (beta chain) was profiled in a study of T cells in Graves' hyperthyroidism and ophthalmopathy. Study context: Peripheral blood collection took place at initial diagnosis, before any treatment. The study's findings and limits: Ophthalmopathy got predicted by the model a median approximately 6 months before its onset. Among clonotypes expanded in thyroid above 0.001, most were also found in blood.

Germline V gene data show CDR1 as MDHEN and CDR2 as SYDVKM. CDR3 length: 19 residues. With 6 bases clipped from V and 4 bases from J, the junction kept 18 bases outside the gene matches. Uncontrolled infection, other autoimmune disease, pregnancy or lactation led to exclusion. This clonotype was counted many times. As yet, its antigen is unknown. From RNA transcripts, TCR beta CDR3 regions were amplified. HTBI primers drove first-round RT-PCR of the TCR CDR3. TCRdb reprocessed the multiplex PCR reads with MiXCR, giving one entry per CDR3 protein. This sample yields under 400,000 distinct CDR3 sequences, of which around a quarter are seen a single time; around 67% belongs to the top ten.

The rearrangement links TRBV28 to TRBJ2-1; 10 nucleotides line up with TRBD2. The sequenced sample consisted of blood. This TCR was sampled from a man aged 45-60 years with Graves' hyperthyroidism. CDR3 residues: CASSRGTSESSSHYNEQFF. For the CDR3, the DNA is TGTGCCAGCAGCCGCGGGACTAGCGAAAGTAGTTCCCATTACAATGAGCAGTTCTTC.